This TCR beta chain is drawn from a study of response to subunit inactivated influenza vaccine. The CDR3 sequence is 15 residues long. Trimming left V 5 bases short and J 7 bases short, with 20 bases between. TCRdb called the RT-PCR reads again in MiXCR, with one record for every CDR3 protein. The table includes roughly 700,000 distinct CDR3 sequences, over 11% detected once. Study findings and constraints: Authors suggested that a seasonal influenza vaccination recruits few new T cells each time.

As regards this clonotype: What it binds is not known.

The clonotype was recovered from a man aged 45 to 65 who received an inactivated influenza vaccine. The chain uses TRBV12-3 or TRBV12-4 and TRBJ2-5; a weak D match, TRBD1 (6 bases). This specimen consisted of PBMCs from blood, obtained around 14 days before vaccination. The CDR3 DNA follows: TGTGCCAGCAGTACCGGGACATCCTCTTCACCGACCCAGTACTTC. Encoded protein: CASSTGTSSSPTQYF.